These 3 T cell receptor beta chains were all obtained from the same sample, sequenced in a study of blood T cell repertoires in COVID-19. TCRdb's table, derived via immunoSEQ multiplex PCR, lists solely in-frame clones and lacks some. The sample consists of about 230,000 clones, roughly 80% of them appearing once. Sequenced: peripheral blood. Every receptor here comes from a woman older than 75 with active or convalescent COVID-19.

This rearrangement joins TRBV13 to TRBJ1-2; TRBD1 is a possible D gene (6 bases). This CDR3 has 13 residues. Germline V gene data show CDR1 as PRHDT and CDR2 as FYEKMQ (reference sequence). Trimming pared 5 bases from V and 4 bases from J, leaving 11 bases between. Here the CDR3 reads CASSNQGSYGYTF. The CDR3 DNA sequence: TGTGCCAGCAGCAACCAGGGGTCCTATGGCTACACCTTC.

V usage is TRBV28 and J usage is TRBJ2-7, with 9 bases matching TRBD1. Germline V CDR1 and CDR2: MDHEN, SYDVKM. The junction had 8 bases not matched to a gene; V was cut back by 5 bases and J by 3 bases. This CDR3 contains 15 residues. The CDR3 region is CASSLRDRELYEQYF. The CDR3 DNA reads as TGTGCCAGCAGTCTGCGGGACAGGGAACTCTACGAGCAGTACTTC.

This chain connects TRBV5-1 to TRBJ2-2, with 11 bases that match TRBD2. V shed 4 bases and J 0 bases; nucleotides not matched to a gene: 8. Germline V lookup: CDR1 SGHRS, CDR2 YFSETQ. This CDR3 contains 18 residues. The CDR3 loop reads CASSILAGEAPNTGELFF. The CDR3 DNA is TGCGCCAGCAGCATACTAGCGGGGGAGGCTCCGAACACCGGGGAGCTGTTTTTT. Drawing the rest from reference TRBV5-1 and TRBJ2-2, the complete variable domain is KAGVTQTPRYLIKTRGQQVTLSCSPISGHRSVSWYQQTPGQGLQFLFEYFSETQRNKGNFPGRFSGRQFSNSRSEMNVSTLELGDSALYLCASSILAGEAPNTGELFFGEGSRLTVL.